Sequencing of this T cell receptor (beta chain) was carried out in a study of blood T cell repertoires in COVID-19. Study-level information: The analysed material was cDNA or gDNA that came from T cells, B-cell-depleted T cells, or PBMCs.

This clone appeared once. How the authors handled the data: Amplifying reference gene primers gave estimates of nucleated cell counts. TCRdb's table, derived via immunoSEQ multiplex PCR, lists solely in-frame clones and lacks some. That table gives V, J and clone size, and the DNA gave D and trimming. The data contain approximately 240,000 clones, approximately 79% of them singletons. The CDR3 extends over 15 amino acids. The V and J ends lost 2 bases and 0 bases respectively, with 10 bases between them. Germline assignment: CDR1 MNHEY and CDR2 SVGAGI. V gene TRBV6-5 combines with J gene TRBJ1-2; D is unclear. Sequencing input: peripheral blood. This TCR came from an elderly woman with active or convalescent COVID-19. The CDR3 sequence: CASSYPAGTNYGYTF. The CDR3 DNA reads TGTGCCAGCAGTTACCCGGCAGGCACTAACTATGGCTACACCTTC.